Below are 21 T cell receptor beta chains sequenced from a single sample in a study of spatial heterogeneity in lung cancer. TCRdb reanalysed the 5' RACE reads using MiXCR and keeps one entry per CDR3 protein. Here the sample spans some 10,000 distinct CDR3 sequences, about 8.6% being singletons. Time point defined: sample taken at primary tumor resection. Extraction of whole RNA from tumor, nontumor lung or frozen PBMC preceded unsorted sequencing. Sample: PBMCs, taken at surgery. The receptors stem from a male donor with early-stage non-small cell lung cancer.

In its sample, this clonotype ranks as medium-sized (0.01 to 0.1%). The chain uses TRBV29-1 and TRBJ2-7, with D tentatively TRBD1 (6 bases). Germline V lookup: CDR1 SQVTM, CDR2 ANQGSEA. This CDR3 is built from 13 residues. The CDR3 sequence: CNHTGNGNYEQYF. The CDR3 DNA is TGCAACCACACAGGGAATGGAAACTACGAGCAGTACTTC.

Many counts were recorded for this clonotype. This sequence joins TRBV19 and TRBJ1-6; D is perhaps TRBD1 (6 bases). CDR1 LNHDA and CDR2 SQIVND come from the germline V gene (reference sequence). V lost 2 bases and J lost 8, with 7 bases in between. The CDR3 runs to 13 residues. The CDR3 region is CASSIPGDSPLHF. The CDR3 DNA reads TGTGCCAGTAGTATACCAGGGGATTCACCCCTCCACTTT.

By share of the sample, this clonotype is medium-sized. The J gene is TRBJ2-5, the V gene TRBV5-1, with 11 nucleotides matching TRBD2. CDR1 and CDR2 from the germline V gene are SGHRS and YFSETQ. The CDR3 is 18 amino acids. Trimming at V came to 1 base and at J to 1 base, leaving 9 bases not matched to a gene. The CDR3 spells CASSLSLAGGLLQETQYF. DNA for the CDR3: TGCGCCAGCAGCTTGTCTCTAGCGGGGGGCCTCCTCCAAGAGACCCAGTACTTC.

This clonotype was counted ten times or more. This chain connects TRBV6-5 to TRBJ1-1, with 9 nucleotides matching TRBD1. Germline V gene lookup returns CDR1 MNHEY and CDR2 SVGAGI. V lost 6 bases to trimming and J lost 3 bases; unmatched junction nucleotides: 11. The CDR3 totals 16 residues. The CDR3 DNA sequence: TGTGCCAGCAGCGCGTGGGGACAGGGAAGGCACACTGAAGCTTTCTTT. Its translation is CASSAWGQGRHTEAFF.

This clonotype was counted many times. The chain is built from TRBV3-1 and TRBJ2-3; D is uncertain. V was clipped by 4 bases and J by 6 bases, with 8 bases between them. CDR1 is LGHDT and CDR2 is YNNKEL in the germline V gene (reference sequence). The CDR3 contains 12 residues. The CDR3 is CASSRNWDTQYF. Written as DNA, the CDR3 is TGTGCCAGCAGCCGGAATTGGGATACGCAGTATTTT.

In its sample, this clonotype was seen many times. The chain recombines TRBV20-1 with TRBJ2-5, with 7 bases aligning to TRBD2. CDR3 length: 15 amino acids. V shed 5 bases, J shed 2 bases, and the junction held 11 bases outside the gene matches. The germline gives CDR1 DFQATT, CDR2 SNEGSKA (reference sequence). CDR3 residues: CSAPSPAGRQETQYF. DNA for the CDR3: TGCAGTGCTCCCTCCCCAGCGGGGAGGCAAGAGACCCAGTACTTC.

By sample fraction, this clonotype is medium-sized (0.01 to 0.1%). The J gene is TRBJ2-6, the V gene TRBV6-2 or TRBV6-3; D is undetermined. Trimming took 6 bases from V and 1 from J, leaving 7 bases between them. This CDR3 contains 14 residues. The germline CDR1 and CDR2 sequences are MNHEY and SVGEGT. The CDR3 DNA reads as TGTGCCAGCAGACACTTATCTGGGGCCAACGTCCTGACTTTC. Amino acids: CASRHLSGANVLTF.

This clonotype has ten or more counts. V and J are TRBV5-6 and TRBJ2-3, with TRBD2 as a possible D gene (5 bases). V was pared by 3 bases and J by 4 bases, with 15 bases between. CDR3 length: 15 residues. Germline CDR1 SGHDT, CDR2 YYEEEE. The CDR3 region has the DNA TGTGCCAGCAGCTCCGCACCGACTATAGCAGATACGCAGTATTTT. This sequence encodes CASSSAPTIADTQYF.

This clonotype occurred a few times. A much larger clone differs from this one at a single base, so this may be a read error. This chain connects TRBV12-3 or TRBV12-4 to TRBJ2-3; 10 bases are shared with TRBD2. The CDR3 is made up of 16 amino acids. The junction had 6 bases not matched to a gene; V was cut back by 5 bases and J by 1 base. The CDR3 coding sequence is TGTGCCAGCAGTCTCTTAGCGGGGGGACGCACAGATACGCAGTATTTT. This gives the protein CASSLLAGGRTDTQYF.

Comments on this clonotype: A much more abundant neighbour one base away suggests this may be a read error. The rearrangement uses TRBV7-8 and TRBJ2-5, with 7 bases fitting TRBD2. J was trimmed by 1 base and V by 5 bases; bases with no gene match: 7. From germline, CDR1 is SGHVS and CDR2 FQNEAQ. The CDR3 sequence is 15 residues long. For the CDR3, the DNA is TGTGCCAGCAGCGTAGTTCGCGGGGGCCAAGAGACCCAGTACTTC. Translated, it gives CASSVVRGGQETQYF.

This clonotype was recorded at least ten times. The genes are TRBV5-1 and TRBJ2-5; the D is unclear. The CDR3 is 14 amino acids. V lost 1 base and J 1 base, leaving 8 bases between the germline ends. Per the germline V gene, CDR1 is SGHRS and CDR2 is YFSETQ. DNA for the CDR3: TGCGCCAGCAGCTTGTCCGGCAGCCAAGAGACCCAGTACTTC. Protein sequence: CASSLSGSQETQYF.

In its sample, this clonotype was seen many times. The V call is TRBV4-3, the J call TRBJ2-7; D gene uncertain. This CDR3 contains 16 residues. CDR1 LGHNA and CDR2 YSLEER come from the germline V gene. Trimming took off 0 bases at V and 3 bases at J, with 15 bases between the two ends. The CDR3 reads CASSQERAGPGYEQYF. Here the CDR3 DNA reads TGCGCCAGCAGCCAAGAGCGCGCAGGACCTGGCTACGAGCAGTACTTC.

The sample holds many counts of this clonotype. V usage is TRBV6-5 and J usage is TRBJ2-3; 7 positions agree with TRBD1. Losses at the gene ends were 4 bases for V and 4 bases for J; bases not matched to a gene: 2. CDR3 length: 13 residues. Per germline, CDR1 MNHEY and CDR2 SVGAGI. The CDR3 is CASSSQGSDTQYF. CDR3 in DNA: TGTGCCAGCAGTTCACAGGGGTCAGATACGCAGTATTTT.

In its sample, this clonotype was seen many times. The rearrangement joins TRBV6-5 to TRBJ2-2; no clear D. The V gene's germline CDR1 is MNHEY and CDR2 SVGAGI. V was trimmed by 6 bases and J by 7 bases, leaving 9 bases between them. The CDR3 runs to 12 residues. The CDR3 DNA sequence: TGTGCCAGCAGACGACTCCACGGGGAGCTGTTTTTT. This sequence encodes CASRRLHGELFF.

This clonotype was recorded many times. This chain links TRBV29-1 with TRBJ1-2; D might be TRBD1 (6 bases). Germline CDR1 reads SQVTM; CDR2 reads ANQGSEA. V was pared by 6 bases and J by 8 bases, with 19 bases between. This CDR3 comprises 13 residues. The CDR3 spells CSVKGTIMVGYTF. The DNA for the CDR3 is TGCAGCGTGAAAGGGACAATTATGGTCGGCTACACCTTC.

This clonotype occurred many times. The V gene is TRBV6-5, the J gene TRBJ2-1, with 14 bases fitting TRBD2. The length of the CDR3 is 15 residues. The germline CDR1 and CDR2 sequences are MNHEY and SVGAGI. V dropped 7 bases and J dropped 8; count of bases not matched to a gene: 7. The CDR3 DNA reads TGTGCCAGCATTCGACTAGCGGGGGGGCGGGATGAGCAGTTCTTC. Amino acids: CASIRLAGGRDEQFF.

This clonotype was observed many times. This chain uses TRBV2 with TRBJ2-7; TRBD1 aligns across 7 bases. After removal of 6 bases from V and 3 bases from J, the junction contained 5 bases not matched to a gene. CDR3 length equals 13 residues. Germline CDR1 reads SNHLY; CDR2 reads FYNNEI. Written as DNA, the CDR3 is TGTGCCAGCAGCCGACAGGGAGTCTACGAGCAGTACTTC. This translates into CASSRQGVYEQYF.

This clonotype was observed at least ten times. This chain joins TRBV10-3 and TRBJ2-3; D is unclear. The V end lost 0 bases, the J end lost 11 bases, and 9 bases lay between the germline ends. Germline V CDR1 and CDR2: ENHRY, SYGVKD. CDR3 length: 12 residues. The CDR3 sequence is CAISESLRKQYF. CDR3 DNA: TGTGCCATCAGTGAGTCGCTGAGGAAGCAGTATTTT.

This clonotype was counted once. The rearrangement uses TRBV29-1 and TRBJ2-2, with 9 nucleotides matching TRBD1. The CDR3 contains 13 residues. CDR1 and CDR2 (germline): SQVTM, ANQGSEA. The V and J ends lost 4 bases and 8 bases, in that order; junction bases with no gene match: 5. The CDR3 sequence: CSVAGQGTGELFF. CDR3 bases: TGCAGCGTTGCGGGACAGGGAACGGGGGAGCTGTTTTTT.

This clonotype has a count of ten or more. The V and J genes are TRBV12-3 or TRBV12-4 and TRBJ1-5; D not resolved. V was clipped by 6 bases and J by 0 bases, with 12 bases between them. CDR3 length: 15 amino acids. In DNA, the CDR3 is TGTGCCAGCAGCCGCAAGGGTGATAGCAATCAGCCCCAGCATTTT. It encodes CASSRKGDSNQPQHF.

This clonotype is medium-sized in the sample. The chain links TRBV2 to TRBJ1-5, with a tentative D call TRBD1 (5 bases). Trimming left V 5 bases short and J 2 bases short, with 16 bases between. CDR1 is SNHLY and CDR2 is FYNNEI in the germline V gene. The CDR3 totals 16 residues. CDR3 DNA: TGTGCCAGCAGTTCGGGGGGGGATTGGCGCAATCAGCCCCAGCATTTT. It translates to CASSSGGDWRNQPQHF.